This entry lists 8 T cell receptor beta chains sequenced from one sample in a study of T-cell memory formation after mild COVID-19. TCRdb redid the calling of the 5' RACE reads with MiXCR, one entry per CDR3 protein. The sample lists fewer than 60,000 distinct CDR3 sequences, 25% to 35% seen once, with roughly 43% in the top ten. Sequenced: PBMCs or a T cell subset sorted from them (not recorded which). All receptors derive from a man aged 18 to 30 who had mild COVID-19 (a few samples of this study predate the infection). Cell type and time point are not known.

V usage is TRBV4-3 and J usage is TRBJ2-2; no reliable D call. The V end was cut by 1 base, the J end by 0 bases, with 6 bases between. CDR1 and CDR2 (germline): LGHNA, YSLEER. This CDR3 has 15 amino acids. CDR3 coding DNA: TGCGCCAGCAGCCAAGTTATTACGAACACCGGGGAGCTGTTTTTT. Its translation: CASSQVITNTGELFF.

The V and J genes are TRBV5-1 and TRBJ1-2, with D perhaps matching TRBD1 (5 bases). With 6 bases removed from V and 12 bases from J, the gap between germline ends came to 30 bases. The CDR3 has 16 amino acids. Germline V CDR1 and CDR2: SGHRS, YFSETQ. The CDR3 DNA is TGCGCCAGCAAATCAAAGACCGGGACCGACGCCTCGGGGAACACCTTC. Translated: CASKSKTGTDASGNTF.

The CDR3 nucleotides are TGTGCCAGCAGCCAAGATTGGGACCCTGTGGATACGCAGTATTTT. It is translated as CASSQDWDPVDTQYF. This sequence joins TRBV4-2 and TRBJ2-3; D is tentatively TRBD1 or TRBD2 (5 bases each). Germline CDR1 LGHNA, CDR2 YNFKEQ. Deletions cut 0 bases from V and 6 bases from J, with 13 bases between. The CDR3 loop spans 15 amino acids.

The gene calls are TRBV27 and TRBJ1-5; no definite D call. This CDR3 has 16 residues. Germline V gives CDR1 MNHEY, CDR2 SMNVEV (reference sequence). V dropped 0 bases and J dropped 0 bases, with 9 bases sitting between them. The CDR3 DNA reads TGTGCCAGCAGTTTATCTTTCTGGAATAGCAATCAGCCCCAGCATTTT. It is translated as CASSLSFWNSNQPQHF.

The rearrangement links TRBV7-8 to TRBJ2-1, with TRBD1 identical over 9 bases. Germline-derived CDR1 and CDR2 are SGHVS and FQNEAQ. There are 15 residues in the CDR3. Trimming at V came to 3 bases and at J to 3 bases, leaving 3 bases not matched to a gene. CDR3 sequence: CASSLGQGVYNEQFF. CDR3 nucleotide sequence: TGTGCCAGCAGCTTGGGACAGGGAGTCTACAATGAGCAGTTCTTC.

The V gene is TRBV15, the J gene TRBJ2-3, with 8 bases aligning to TRBD1. The CDR3 is 15 amino acids. The J segment lost 5 bases and the V segment lost 6 bases, leaving 10 bases of the junction unmatched. Germline CDR1 and CDR2: LNHNV and YYDKDF (reference sequence). This chain's CDR3 is CATSADRGAVDTQYF. Here the CDR3 DNA reads TGTGCCACCAGTGCTGACAGGGGCGCGGTAGATACGCAGTATTTT.

This CDR3 is CASSLLGDTQYF. The CDR3 DNA sequence: TGTGCCAGCAGTTTATTGGGGGATACGCAGTATTTT. The chain carries TRBV27 and TRBJ2-3, with D uncertain. V gave up 1 base and J gave up 6 bases, with 5 bases separating them. The CDR3 has 12 amino acids. Germline V gene sequence: CDR1 MNHEY, CDR2 SMNVEV (reference sequence).

In this sample, this clonotype turned up a few times. V is TRBV4-1 and J is TRBJ1-1; no reliable D call. V gave up 1 base and J gave up 7 bases, with 10 bases separating them. The germline gives CDR1 MGHRA, CDR2 YSYEKL. There are 13 residues in the CDR3. CDR3 amino acids: CASSQGFGDEAFF. The CDR3 nucleotides are TGCGCCAGCAGCCAAGGATTCGGGGATGAAGCTTTCTTT.